This T cell receptor beta chain is from a study of PD-L1 blockade in urothelial cancer. Repertoires were generated with immunoSEQ multiplex PCR, while TCRdb's copy carries only in-frame clones and drops some. Of some 97,000 clones listed, about 91% are singletons. CDR1 is KGHSH, CDR2 LQKENI, per germline. This CDR3 has 17 residues. V was trimmed by 1 base and J by 2 bases, leaving 17 bases between them. Sequencing used PBMCs, obtained around atezolizumab (anti-PD-L1) treatment. The chain joins TRBV18 to TRBJ2-5, with D possibly TRBD2 on 6 matching bases. The receptor comes from a woman aged 80 or over with urothelial cancer. CDR3 coding DNA: TGTGCCAGCTCACCACGTCAAACCGGGACTGTACAAGAGACCCAGTACTTC. It is translated as CASSPRQTGTVQETQYF.